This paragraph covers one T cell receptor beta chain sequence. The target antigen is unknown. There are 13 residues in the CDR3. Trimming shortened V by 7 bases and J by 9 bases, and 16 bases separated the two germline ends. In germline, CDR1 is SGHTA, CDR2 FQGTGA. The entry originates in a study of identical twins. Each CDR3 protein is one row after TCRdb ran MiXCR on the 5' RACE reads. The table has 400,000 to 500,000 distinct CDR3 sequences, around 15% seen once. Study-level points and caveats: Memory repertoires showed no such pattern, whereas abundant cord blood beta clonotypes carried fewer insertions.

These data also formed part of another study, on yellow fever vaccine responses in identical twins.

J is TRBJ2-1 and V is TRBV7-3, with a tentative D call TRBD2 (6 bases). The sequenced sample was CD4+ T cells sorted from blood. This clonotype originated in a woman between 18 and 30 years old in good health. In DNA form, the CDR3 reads TGTGCCAGCAAATACAGTAGCGGTGGTGAGCAGTTCTTC. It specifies CASKYSSGGEQFF.